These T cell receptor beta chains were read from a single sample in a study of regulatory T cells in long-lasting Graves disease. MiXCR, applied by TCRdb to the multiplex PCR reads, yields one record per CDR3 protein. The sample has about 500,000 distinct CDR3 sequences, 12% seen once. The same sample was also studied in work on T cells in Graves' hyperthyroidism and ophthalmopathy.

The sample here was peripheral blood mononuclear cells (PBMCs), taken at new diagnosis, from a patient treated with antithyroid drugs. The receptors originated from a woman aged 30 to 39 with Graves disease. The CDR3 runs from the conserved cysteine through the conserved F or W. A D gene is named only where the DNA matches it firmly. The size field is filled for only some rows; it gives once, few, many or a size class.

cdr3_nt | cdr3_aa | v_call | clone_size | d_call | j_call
TGTGCCAGCAGCCCACGAGGGACAGCCTACGAGCAGTACTTC | CASSPRGTAYEQYF | TRBV7-9 | - | TRBD1 | TRBJ2-7
TGTGCCTGGAGTGTAACTATCGGGTACCTGAGGTACTTC | CAWSVTIGYLRYF | TRBV30 | few | - | TRBJ2-7
TGTGCCAGCAGTATCAGGGGGCAAGATGGCTACACCTTC | CASSIRGQDGYTF | TRBV27 | many | TRBD1 | TRBJ1-2
TGTGCCAGCAGCGTATCTATCAGGAACACTGAAGCTTTCTTT | CASSVSIRNTEAFF | TRBV3-1 | many | - | TRBJ1-1
TGTGCCAGCAGCCCCCGGTTAGCTTATGGCTACACCTTC | CASSPRLAYGYTF | TRBV27 | many | - | TRBJ1-2
TGTGCCAGCCACCCCCAGGACAGGGGGCGGGGGAGCAATCAGCCCCAGCATTTT | CASHPQDRGRGSNQPQHF | TRBV19 | few | TRBD1 | TRBJ1-5
TGTGCCAGCAGTTTGACGACGGAGAACACCGGGGAGCTGTTTTTT | CASSLTTENTGELFF | TRBV12-3/TRBV12-4 | many | - | TRBJ2-2
TGTGCCAGCTCACCCAAGGGAGGTTCTGAAGCTTTCTTT | CASSPKGGSEAFF | TRBV18 | many | - | TRBJ1-1
TGTGCCAGCAGCCAAGTGGGCAATTCCCCCAATGAGCAGTTCTTC | CASSQVGNSPNEQFF | TRBV3-1 | many | - | TRBJ2-1
TGTGCCAGTAGTATAGATCGACAGCTTGAAGCTTTCTTT | CASSIDRQLEAFF | TRBV19 | many | - | TRBJ1-1
TGCAGCGTTCGGACGACCGGGGGCTACACCTTC | CSVRTTGGYTF | TRBV29-1 | many | - | TRBJ1-2
TGTGCCAGCAGCGGCGGGCATCCCACAGATACGCAGTATTTT | CASSGGHPTDTQYF | TRBV9 | many | - | TRBJ2-3
TGTGCCAGCAGCTACCAAAGTAACACCGATACGCAGTATTTT | CASSYQSNTDTQYF | TRBV11-3 | few | - | TRBJ2-3
TGCAGTGCTAGAGCTAGCGGGAGGGTATCGGATACGCAGTATTTT | CSARASGRVSDTQYF | TRBV20-1 | few | TRBD2 | TRBJ2-3
TGTGCCTCGGCCTCGGGAGCCACAGATACGCAGTATTTT | CASASGATDTQYF | TRBV9 | few | - | TRBJ2-3
TGTGCCAGCAGTTTTGAAGCAGCGGGGGCGCGATCCTACGAGCAGTACTTC | CASSFEAAGARSYEQYF | TRBV12-3/TRBV12-4 | few | TRBD2 | TRBJ2-7
TGTGCCAGCAGCCAGACAGGGGAAAAACTGTTTTTT | CASSQTGEKLFF | TRBV4-1 | many | TRBD1 | TRBJ1-4
TGTGCCAGCAGCCCTCAAGAGCGTGGGGGCTACACCTTC | CASSPQERGGYTF | TRBV7-9 | many | - | TRBJ1-2
TGTGCCAGCACCCTAGACAGGGGAAACTACGAGCAGTACTTC | CASTLDRGNYEQYF | TRBV2 | many | TRBD1 | TRBJ2-7
TGTGCCAGCAGTTTAGGCGCACCAAATTCACCCCTCCACTTT | CASSLGAPNSPLHF | TRBV28 | few | - | TRBJ1-6
TGTGCCACCAGTGACCCGGGGGGTACTGAGCCCCAGCATTTT | CATSDPGGTEPQHF | TRBV24-1 | - | - | TRBJ1-5
TGTGCCACCTCCGTCCGACAGACCGCCGGGGAGCTGTTTTTT | CATSVRQTAGELFF | TRBV27 | - | - | TRBJ2-2
TGCGCCAGCAGCTTGGCCTCGGGGTCTGATAATTCACCCCTCCACTTT | CASSLASGSDNSPLHF | TRBV5-1 | many | - | TRBJ1-6
TGTGCCAGTAGTTTGGAGGGCGGGAGTACAGATACGCAGTATTTT | CASSLEGGSTDTQYF | TRBV19 | - | TRBD2 | TRBJ2-3
TGTGCCAGCGGTTCTACCGCCGGGACAGGGGTACGATCACCCCTCCACTTT | CASGSTAGTGVRSPLHF | TRBV6-2/TRBV6-3 | many | TRBD1 | TRBJ1-6
TGTGCCTGGGCCACAGGGAGTGAGACCCAGTACTTC | CAWATGSETQYF | TRBV30 | many | - | TRBJ2-5
TGTGCCTGGAGTGATGCCCGGGCCGGTGGGTACACCATATATTTT | CAWSDARAGGYTIYF | TRBV30 | many | - | TRBJ1-3
TGTGCCAGCAGCTTCTGGTGGGGGGAGGTCGGGGAGACCCAGTACTTC | CASSFWWGEVGETQYF | TRBV7-2 | many | - | TRBJ2-5
TGTGCCAGCAGCTGGGGAACAGGCATGAACACTGAAGCTTTCTTT | CASSWGTGMNTEAFF | TRBV5-5 | - | - | TRBJ1-1
TGTGCCAGCAGGCTGGACAGGGCCTCCTACGAGCAGTACTTC | CASRLDRASYEQYF | TRBV7-2 | - | TRBD1 | TRBJ2-7
TGTGCCTGGTATCCGGGAACTAACTATGGCTACACCTTC | CAWYPGTNYGYTF | TRBV30 | many | - | TRBJ1-2
TGTGCCAGCAGCCCGGGGGACCAGAAAGAGACCCAGTACTTC | CASSPGDQKETQYF | TRBV7-2 | many | - | TRBJ2-5
TGTGCCAGCAGTTCGGGACGAGCAAACTATGGCTACACCTTC | CASSSGRANYGYTF | TRBV28 | many | - | TRBJ1-2
TGTGCCAGCAGCTTAGATAGGGACGGTGAAGCTTTCTTT | CASSLDRDGEAFF | TRBV11-2 | many | - | TRBJ1-1
TGCAGTGCTTCGGGGACAGGAGGCTACACCTTC | CSASGTGGYTF | TRBV20-1 | many | TRBD1 | TRBJ1-2
TGTGCCAGTAGTATAGATCATGAGGGACGCCGGGCCCAGTACTTC | CASSIDHEGRRAQYF | TRBV19 | - | - | TRBJ2-5
TGTGCCAGCAGTCGGGGAGGATCCTACGAGCAGTACTTC | CASSRGGSYEQYF | TRBV7-9 | many | - | TRBJ2-7
TGTGCCAGCAGCGATTTGACAGCGACAGATACGCAGTATTTT | CASSDLTATDTQYF | TRBV5-5 | - | - | TRBJ2-3
TGTGCCAGCGGTCGGGACAGGTCCTACGAGCAGTACTTC | CASGRDRSYEQYF | TRBV28 | many | TRBD1 | TRBJ2-7